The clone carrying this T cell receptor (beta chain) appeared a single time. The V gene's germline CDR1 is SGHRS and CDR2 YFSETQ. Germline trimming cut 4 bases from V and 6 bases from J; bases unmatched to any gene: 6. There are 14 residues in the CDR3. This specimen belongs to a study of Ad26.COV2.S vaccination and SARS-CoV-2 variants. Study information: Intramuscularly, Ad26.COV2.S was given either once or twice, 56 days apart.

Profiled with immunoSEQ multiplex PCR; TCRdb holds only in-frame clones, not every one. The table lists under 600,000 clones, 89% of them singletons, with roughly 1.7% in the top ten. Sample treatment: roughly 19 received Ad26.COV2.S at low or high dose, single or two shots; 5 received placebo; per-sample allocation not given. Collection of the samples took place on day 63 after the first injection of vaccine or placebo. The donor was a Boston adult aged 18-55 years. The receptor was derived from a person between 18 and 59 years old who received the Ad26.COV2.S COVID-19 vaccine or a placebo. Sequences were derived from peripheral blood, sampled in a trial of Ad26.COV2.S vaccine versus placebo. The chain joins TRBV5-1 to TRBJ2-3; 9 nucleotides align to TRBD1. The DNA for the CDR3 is TGCGCCAGCAGCCTGGACAGGGGAGGGGATACGCAGTATTTT. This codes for CASSLDRGGDTQYF.